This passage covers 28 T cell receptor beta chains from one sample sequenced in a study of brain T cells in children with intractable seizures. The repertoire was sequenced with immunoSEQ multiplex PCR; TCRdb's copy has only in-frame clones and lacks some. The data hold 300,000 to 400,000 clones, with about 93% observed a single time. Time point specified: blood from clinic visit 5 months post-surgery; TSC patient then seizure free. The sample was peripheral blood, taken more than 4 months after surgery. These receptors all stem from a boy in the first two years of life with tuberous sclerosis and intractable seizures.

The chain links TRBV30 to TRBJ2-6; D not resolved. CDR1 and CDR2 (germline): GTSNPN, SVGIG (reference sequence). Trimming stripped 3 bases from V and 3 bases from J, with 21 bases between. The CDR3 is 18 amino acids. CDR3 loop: CAWRPYGVGLGGANVLTF. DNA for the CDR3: TGTGCCTGGAGGCCTTACGGAGTTGGGTTAGGTGGGGCCAACGTCCTGACTTTC.

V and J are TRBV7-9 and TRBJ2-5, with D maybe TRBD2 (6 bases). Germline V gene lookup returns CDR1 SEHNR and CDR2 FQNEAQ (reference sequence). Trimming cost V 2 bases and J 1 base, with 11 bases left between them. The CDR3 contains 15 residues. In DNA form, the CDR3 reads TGTGCCAGCAGCTTAAGAGGCGGGGTCCAAGAGACCCAGTACTTC. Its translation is CASSLRGGVQETQYF.

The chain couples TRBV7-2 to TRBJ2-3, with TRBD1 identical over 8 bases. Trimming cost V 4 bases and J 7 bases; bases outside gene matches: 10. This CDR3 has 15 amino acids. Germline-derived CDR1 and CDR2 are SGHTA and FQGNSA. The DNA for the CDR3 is TGTGCCAGCAGCTCAGGGGCAGGGGGCTGGAATACGCAGTATTTT. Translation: CASSSGAGGWNTQYF.

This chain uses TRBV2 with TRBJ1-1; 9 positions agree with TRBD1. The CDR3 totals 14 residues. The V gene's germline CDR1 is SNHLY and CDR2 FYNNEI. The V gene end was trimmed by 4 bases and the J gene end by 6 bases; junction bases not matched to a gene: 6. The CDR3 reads CASSVPTGGSEAFF. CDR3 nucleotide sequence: TGTGCCAGCAGTGTACCGACAGGGGGGTCTGAAGCTTTCTTT.

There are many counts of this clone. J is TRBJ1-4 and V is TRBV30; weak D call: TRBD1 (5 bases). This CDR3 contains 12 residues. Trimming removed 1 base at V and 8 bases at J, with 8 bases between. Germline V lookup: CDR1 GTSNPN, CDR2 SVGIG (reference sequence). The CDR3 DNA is TGTGCCTGGAGTGCGGGGGAAGAAAAACTGTTTTTT. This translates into CAWSAGEEKLFF.

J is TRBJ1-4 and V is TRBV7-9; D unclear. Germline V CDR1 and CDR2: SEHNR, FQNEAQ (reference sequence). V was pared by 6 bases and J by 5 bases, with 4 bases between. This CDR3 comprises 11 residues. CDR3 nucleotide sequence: TGTGCCAGCAGAGGGAATGAAAAACTGTTTTTT. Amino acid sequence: CASRGNEKLFF.

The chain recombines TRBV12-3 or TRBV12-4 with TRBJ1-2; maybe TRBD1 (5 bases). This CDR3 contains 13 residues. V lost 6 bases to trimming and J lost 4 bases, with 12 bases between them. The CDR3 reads CASSPGASYGYTF. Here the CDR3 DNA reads TGTGCCAGCAGCCCCGGGGCTTCCTATGGCTACACCTTC.

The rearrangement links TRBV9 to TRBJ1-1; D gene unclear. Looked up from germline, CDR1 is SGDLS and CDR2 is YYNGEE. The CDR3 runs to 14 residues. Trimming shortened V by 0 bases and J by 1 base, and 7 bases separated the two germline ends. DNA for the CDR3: TGTGCCAGCAGCGTAGGGGTCACGAACACTGAAGCTTTCTTT. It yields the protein CASSVGVTNTEAFF.

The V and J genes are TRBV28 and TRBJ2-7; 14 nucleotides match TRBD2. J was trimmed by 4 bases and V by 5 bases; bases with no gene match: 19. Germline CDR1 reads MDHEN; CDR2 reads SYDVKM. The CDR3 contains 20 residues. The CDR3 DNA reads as TGTGCCAGCAGTCAGGGGGTGGGACTGTGGACTAGCGGGAGGTATTACGAGCAGTACTTC. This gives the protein CASSQGVGLWTSGRYYEQYF. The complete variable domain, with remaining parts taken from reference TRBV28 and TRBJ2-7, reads DVKVTQSSRYLVKRTGEKVFLECVQDMDHENMFWYRQDPGLGLRLIYFSYDVKMKEKGDIPEGYSVSREKKERFSLILESASTNQTSMYLCASSQGVGLWTSGRYYEQYFGPGTRLTVT.

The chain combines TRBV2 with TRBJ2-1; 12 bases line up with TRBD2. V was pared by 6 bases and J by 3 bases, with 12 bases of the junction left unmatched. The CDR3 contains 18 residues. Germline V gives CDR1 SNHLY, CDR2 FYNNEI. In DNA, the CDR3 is TGTGCCAGCAGCGTCAGCCTAGCGGGGGGGCCGGACTACAATGAGCAGTTCTTC. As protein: CASSVSLAGGPDYNEQFF.

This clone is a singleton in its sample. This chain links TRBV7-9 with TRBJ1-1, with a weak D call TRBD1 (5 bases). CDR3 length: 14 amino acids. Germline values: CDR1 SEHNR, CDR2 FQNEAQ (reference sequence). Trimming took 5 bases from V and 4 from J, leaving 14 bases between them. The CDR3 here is CASSRGGEGTEAFF. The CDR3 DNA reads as TGTGCCAGCAGCCGTGGGGGGGAAGGCACTGAAGCTTTCTTT.

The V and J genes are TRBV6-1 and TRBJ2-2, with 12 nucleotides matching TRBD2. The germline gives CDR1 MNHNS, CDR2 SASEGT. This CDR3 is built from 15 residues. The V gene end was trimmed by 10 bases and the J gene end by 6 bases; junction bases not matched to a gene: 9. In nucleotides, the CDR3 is TGTGCCAACGCAAAATCTAGCGGGGGGGCCGGGGAGCTGTTTTTT. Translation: CANAKSSGGAGELFF.

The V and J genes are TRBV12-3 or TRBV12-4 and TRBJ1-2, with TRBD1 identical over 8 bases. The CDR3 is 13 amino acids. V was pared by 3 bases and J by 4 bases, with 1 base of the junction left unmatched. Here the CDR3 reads CASSFQGAYGYTF. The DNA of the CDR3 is TGTGCCAGCAGTTTCCAGGGGGCCTATGGCTACACCTTC.

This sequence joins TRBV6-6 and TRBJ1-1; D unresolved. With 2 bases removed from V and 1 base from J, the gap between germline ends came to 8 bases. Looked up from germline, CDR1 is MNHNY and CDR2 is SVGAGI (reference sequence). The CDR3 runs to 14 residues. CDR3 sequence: CASSYAIENTEAFF. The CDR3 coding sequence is TGTGCCAGCAGTTACGCCATAGAGAACACTGAAGCTTTCTTT.

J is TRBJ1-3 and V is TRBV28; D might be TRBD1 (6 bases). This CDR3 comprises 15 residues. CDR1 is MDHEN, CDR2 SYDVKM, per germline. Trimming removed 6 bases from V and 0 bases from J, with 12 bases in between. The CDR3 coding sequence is TGTGCCAGCAGCCTACAGGGCCCCTCTGGAAACACCATATATTTT. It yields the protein CASSLQGPSGNTIYF.

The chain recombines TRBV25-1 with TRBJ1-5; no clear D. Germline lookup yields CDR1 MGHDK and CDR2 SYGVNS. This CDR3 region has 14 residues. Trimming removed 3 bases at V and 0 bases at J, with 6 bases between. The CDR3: CASSDQYSNQPQHF. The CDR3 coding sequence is TGTGCCAGCAGTGATCAGTATAGCAATCAGCCCCAGCATTTT.

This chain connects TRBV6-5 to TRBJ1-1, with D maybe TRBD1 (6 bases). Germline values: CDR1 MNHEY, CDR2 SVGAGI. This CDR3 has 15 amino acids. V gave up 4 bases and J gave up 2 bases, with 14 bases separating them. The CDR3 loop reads CASSFLRGVNTEAFF. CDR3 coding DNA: TGTGCCAGCAGTTTTCTCAGGGGTGTAAACACTGAAGCTTTCTTT.

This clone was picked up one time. DNA of the CDR3: TGTGCCAGCGGGATCAGGGGGGACAATGAGCAGTTCTTC. The encoded protein is CASGIRGDNEQFF. V is TRBV6-5 and J is TRBJ2-1; perhaps TRBD1 as D (7 bases). Per germline, CDR1 MNHEY and CDR2 SVGAGI. Trimming left V 8 bases short and J 5 bases short, with 13 bases between. The CDR3 has 13 residues.

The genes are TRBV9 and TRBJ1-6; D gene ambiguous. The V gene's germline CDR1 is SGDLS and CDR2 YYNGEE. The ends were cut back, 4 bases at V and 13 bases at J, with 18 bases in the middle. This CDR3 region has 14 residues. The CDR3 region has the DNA TGTGCCAGCAGCCCCCCCGGGGAAGTTGCGCCCCTCCACTTT. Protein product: CASSPPGEVAPLHF.

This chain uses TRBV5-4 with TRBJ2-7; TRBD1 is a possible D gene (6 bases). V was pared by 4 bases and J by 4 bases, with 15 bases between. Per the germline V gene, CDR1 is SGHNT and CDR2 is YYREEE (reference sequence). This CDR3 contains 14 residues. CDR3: CASSPYRESYEQYF. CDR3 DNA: TGTGCCAGCAGCCCGTACAGGGAATCATACGAGCAGTACTTC. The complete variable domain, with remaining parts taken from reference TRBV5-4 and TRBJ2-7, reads ETGVTQSPTHLIKTRGQQVTLRCSSQSGHNTVSWYQQALGQGPQFIFQYYREEENGRGNFPPRFSGLQFPNYSSELNVNALELDDSALYLCASSPYRESYEQYFGPGTRLTVT.

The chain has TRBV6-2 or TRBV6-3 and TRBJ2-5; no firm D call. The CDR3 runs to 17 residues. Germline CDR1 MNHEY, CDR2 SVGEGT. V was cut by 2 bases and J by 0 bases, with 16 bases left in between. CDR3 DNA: TGTGCCAGCAGTTACGATTTTACTGCGTCTAACCAAGAGACCCAGTACTTC. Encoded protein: CASSYDFTASNQETQYF.

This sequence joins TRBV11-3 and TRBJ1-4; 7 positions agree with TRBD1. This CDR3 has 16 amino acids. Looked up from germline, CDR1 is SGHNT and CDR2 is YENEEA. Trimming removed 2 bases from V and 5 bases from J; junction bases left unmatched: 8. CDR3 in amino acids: CASSLSAGTENEKLFF. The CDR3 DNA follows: TGTGCCAGCAGCTTATCGGCCGGGACAGAAAATGAAAAACTGTTTTTT.

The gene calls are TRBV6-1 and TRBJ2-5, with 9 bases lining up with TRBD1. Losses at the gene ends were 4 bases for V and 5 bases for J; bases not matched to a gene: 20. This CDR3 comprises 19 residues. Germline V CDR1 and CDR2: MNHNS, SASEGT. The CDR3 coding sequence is TGTGCCAGCAGTGGAACCCCATGGAATGGGACAGGGCTGTGGGAGACCCAGTACTTC. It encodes CASSGTPWNGTGLWETQYF.

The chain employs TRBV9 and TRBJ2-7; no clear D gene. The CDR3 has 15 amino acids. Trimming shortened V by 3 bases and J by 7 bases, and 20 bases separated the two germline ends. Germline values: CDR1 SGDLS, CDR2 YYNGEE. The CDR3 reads CASSATVTGVTEQYF. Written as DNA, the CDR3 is TGTGCCAGCAGCGCTACCGTGACTGGTGTGACGGAGCAGTACTTC.

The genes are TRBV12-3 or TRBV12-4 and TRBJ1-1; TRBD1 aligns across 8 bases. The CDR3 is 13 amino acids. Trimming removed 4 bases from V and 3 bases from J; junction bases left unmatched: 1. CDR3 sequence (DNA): TGTGCCAGCAGTTCGGACAGGGACACTGAAGCTTTCTTT. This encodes CASSSDRDTEAFF.

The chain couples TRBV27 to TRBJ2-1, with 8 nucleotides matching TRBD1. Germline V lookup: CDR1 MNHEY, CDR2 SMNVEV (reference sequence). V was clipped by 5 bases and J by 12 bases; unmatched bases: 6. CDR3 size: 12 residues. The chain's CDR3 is CASSAPGTGQFF. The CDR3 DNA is TGTGCCAGCAGTGCACCCGGGACAGGGCAGTTCTTC.

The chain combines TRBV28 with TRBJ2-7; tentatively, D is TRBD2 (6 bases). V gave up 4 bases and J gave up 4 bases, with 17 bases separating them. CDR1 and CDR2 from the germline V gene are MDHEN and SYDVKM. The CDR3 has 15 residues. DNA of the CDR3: TGTGCCAGCAGTTCGGGACTCCCGGAGGTATACGAGCAGTACTTC. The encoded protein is CASSSGLPEVYEQYF.

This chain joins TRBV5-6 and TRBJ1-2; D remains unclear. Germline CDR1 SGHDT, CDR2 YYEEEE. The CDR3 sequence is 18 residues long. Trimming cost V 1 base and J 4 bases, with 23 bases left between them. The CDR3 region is CASSLRQSAVGPAYGYTF. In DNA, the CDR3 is TGTGCCAGCAGCTTGCGTCAGTCGGCGGTCGGGCCTGCCTATGGCTACACCTTC.